This entry describes one TCR beta chain. TCRdb re-called the 5' RACE reads, yielding one record per CDR3 amino acid sequence without DNA. Found here are 300,000 to 500,000 distinct CDR3 sequences; the top ten clones hold roughly 10%. The sample is drawn from a study of T cells expressing NK-cell markers. Study at large: With respect to HCMV, seven of the eight sequenced donors were seropositive, and one was seronegative.

The CDR3 is 17 residues long. The germline V gene has CDR1 DFQATT and CDR2 SNEGSKA (reference sequence). The source of this sequence is a woman in her forties or fifties in good health. The chain combines TRBV20-1 with TRBJ2-3; absent DNA, TCRdb's TRBD1 call cannot be checked. Sequenced material: blood T cells: a sorted CD56 or NKG2C T cell subset, CD4+ or CD8+ T cells, or bulk PBMC T cells (not recorded which). Here the CDR3 reads CSARDLGGQGASDTQYF.